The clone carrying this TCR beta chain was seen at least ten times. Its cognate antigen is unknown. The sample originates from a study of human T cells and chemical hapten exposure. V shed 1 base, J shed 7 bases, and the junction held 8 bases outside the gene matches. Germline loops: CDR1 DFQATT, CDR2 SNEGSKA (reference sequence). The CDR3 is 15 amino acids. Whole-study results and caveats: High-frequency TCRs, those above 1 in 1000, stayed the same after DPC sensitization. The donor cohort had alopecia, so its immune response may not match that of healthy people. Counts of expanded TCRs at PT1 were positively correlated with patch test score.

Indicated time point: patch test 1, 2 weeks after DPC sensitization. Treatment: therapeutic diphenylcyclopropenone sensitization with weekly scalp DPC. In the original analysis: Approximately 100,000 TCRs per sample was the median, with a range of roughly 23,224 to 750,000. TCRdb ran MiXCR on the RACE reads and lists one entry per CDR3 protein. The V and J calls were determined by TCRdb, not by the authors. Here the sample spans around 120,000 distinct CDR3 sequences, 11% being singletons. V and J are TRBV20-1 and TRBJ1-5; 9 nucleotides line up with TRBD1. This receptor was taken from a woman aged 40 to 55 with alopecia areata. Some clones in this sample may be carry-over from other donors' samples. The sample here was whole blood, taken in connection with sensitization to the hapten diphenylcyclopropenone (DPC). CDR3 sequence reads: CSARVGQGRNQPQHF. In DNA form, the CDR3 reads TGCAGTGCTAGAGTAGGACAGGGGAGAAACCAGCCCCAGCATTTT.